The clone carrying this T cell receptor beta chain has ten or more counts. This entry is derived from a study of blood T cells in healthy people across ages. Using a J-beta primer mix together with a sample-barcoded 5' primer, a second PCR was run for about 7 to 12 cycles. Via MiXCR, TCRdb re-called the 5' RACE reads, giving one row per CDR3 protein. The data hold fewer than 750,000 distinct CDR3 sequences, with over 40% observed a single time. The V gene's germline CDR1 is SGHDN and CDR2 FVKESK. The CDR3 spans 17 residues. Trimming removed 0 bases from V and 0 bases from J, with 14 bases in between. This clonotype was obtained from a woman older than 75 in good health. Sequencing input: blood. The gene calls are TRBV14 and TRBJ1-2; D gene ambiguous. The CDR3 sequence: CASSQDRSQSANYGYTF. CDR3 nucleotide sequence: TGTGCCAGCAGCCAAGACAGGTCCCAAAGCGCTAACTATGGCTACACCTTC.